Listed below are T cell receptor beta chains from one sample, sequenced in a study. TCRdb recomputed calls from the RT-PCR reads with MiXCR, one row per CDR3 protein. The table has hundreds of thousands of distinct CDR3 sequences, approximately 15% seen once; the top ten hold 3.6%. The sample taken for sequencing was memory CD4+ T cells from blood. All receptors derive from a female donor in good health, serving as a healthy control. Both conserved end residues are part of each CDR3. The D gene is left open where the match is weak. Size tells how often a clone was seen (once, few, many) or the class of an expanded clone, and some rows leave it out.

J	D	length	size	V	DNA	CDR3
TRBJ2-3	-	14	few	TRBV20-1	TGCAGTGCTAGATCGGGGCAGTCCACAGATACGCAGTATTTT	CSARSGQSTDTQYF
TRBJ2-3	-	14	few	TRBV27	TGTGCCAGCAGTCCCCTCTCCCACTCAGATACGCAGTATTTT	CASSPLSHSDTQYF
TRBJ2-5	TRBD1	11	many	TRBV20-1	TGCAGTGCGCACAGGGGAGAGACCCAGTACTTC	CSAHRGETQYF
TRBJ2-7	TRBD1	13	many	TRBV30	TGTGCCTGGGGCCCGGGACAGGCCTCCATGCAGTACTTC	CAWGPGQASMQYF
TRBJ2-5	-	14	many	TRBV7-2	TGTGCCAGCAGGTGGACAGCCGGCCAAGAGACCCAGTACTTC	CASRWTAGQETQYF
TRBJ2-5	-	12	-	TRBV24-1	TGTGCCACCAGTGACTTTGGAGAGACCCAGTACTTC	CATSDFGETQYF
TRBJ1-1	-	15	many	TRBV5-1	TGCGCCAGCAGCTGGTCCGGGCAAAAGAACACTGAAGCTTTCTTT	CASSWSGQKNTEAFF
TRBJ2-3	TRBD2	16	few	TRBV5-1	TGCGCCAGCAGCTTGGAACTAGCGGGGGGTGCAGATACGCAGTATTTT	CASSLELAGGADTQYF
TRBJ1-2	TRBD1	16	-	TRBV5-1	TGCGCCAGCAGCCAGAGAGGACAGGGTTCAAACTATGGCTACACCTTC	CASSQRGQGSNYGYTF
TRBJ2-1	TRBD2	15	-	TRBV27	TGTGCCAGCAGTTATCTAGCGGGAGGGCTCAATGAGCAGTTCTTC	CASSYLAGGLNEQFF
TRBJ1-1	-	15	-	TRBV5-6	TGTGCCAGCAGCTTCAATCTGGGGGCGACCACTGAAGCTTTCTTT	CASSFNLGATTEAFF